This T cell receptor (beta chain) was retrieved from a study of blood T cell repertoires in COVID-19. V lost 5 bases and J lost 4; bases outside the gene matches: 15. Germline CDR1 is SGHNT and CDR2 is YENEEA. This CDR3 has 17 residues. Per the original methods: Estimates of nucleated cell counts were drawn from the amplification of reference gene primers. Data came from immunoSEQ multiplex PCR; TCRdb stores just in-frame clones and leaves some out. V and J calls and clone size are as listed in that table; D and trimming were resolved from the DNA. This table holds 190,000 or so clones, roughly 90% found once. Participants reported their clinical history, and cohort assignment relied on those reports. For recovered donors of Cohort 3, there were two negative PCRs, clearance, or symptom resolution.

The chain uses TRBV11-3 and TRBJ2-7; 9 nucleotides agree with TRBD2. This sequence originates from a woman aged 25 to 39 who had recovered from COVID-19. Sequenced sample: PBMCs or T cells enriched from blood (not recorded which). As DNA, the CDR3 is TGTGCCAGCAGCCCCCCGACTAGCGGTCTGATACAATACGAGCAGTACTTC. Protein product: CASSPPTSGLIQYEQYF.